This record concerns one T cell receptor beta chain sequence. What it recognizes is unknown. Sequenced by immunoSEQ multiplex PCR; TCRdb stores in-frame clones only, minus some. The sample contains over a million clones, around 95% of which appear only once. The ends were cut back, 4 bases at V and 9 bases at J, with 16 bases in the middle. Germline CDR1 and CDR2: SEHNR and FQNEAQ (reference sequence). The CDR3 contains 13 residues. These data come from a study of shared clonotypes between healthy human individuals. Across the study: Ranging from 18 to 49 in age, donors were a couple of women and three men. Every donor yielded three CD4 naive, three CD4 memory, two CD8 naive and one CD8 memory plate. Broader study findings: It was the few donors that limited the genetic and exposure-history diversity represented. Among non-shared clonotypes, generation probabilities were lower than among those shared by all four donors.

The sequenced sample consisted of naive CD4+ T cells sorted from blood. Subset denoted: CD45RA+ positively selected. The V and J genes are TRBV7-9 and TRBJ2-7, with TRBD1 as a possible D gene (5 bases). The source is a man under 40 in good health. The CDR3 DNA sequence: TGTGCCAGCAGCTCCACCACTTTAGGGGTGCAGTACTTC. Translation: CASSSTTLGVQYF.